This T cell receptor (beta chain) was documented in a study of shared clonotypes between healthy human individuals. V shed 0 bases and J shed 0 bases, with 8 bases lying between them. The germline gives CDR1 SGHAT, CDR2 FQNNGV. The CDR3 has 16 amino acids. The repertoire was sequenced with immunoSEQ multiplex PCR; TCRdb's copy has only in-frame clones and lacks some. The data contain roughly 660,000 clones, around 90% of them singletons. This sequence originates from a man aged 18 to 29 in good health. Some clones in this sample may be carry-over from other donors' samples. The gene calls are TRBV11-2 and TRBJ1-4; D not resolved. The sample taken for sequencing was memory CD8+ T cells from PBMCs. Regarding subset: CD45RO+ cells pooled with CCR7-negative TemRA cells. The CDR3 sequence is CASSLDYISTNEKLFF. For the CDR3, the DNA is TGTGCCAGCAGCTTAGACTACATCTCAACTAATGAAAAACTGTTTTTT.